These 32 T cell receptor beta chains share one sample of origin, sequenced in a study of OX40 agonist ivuxolimab in advanced cancers. TCRdb keeps only in-frame clones here, not all; method: immunoSEQ multiplex PCR. The data contain roughly 38,000 clones, 80% to 90% of them seen just once; the ten biggest clones take up under 0.65%. The input for sequencing was CD4+ or CD8+ T cells sorted from blood, taken in a trial of the OX40 agonist ivuxolimab. The receptors here all came from an adult with an advanced solid tumor such as melanoma, head and neck, liver or kidney cancer.

The gene calls are TRBV27 and TRBJ2-7; possible D gene TRBD2, 6 bases. CDR3 size: 14 residues. The germline V and J ends were trimmed by 5 bases and 0 bases, with 11 bases remaining between them. The germline CDR1 and CDR2 sequences are MNHEY and SMNVEV (reference sequence). CDR3 residues: CASSKIGGSYEQYF. In DNA form, the CDR3 reads TGTGCCAGCAGTAAAATCGGGGGCTCCTACGAGCAGTACTTC.

The V call is TRBV6-5, the J call TRBJ2-3, with D unresolved. The V gene lost 2 bases and the J gene lost 4 bases, with 7 bases spanning the gap. Per the germline V gene, CDR1 is MNHEY and CDR2 is SVGAGI. The CDR3 length is 13 residues. CDR3 sequence: CASSYPGADTQYF. CDR3 nucleotides: TGTGCCAGCAGTTACCCTGGGGCAGATACGCAGTATTTT.

Concerning this clone: The germline gene is not matched at one end of the junction; a read error may be the cause. The rearrangement uses TRBV11-2 and TRBJ2-7, with D unresolved. Germline loops: CDR1 SGHAT, CDR2 FQNNGV. This CDR3 is built from 14 residues. The CDR3 region has the DNA TGTGCCAGCAGCTTAGATCATGGGCGAGACTTCATAGACTTC. It encodes CASSLDHGRDFIDF.

The chain joins TRBV4-1 to TRBJ2-7; 9 nucleotides align to TRBD2. The CDR3 is 17 residues long. Germline CDR1 and CDR2: MGHRA and YSYEKL. The V segment lost 1 base and the J segment 2 bases; nucleotides outside the gene matches: 9. CDR3 sequence reads: CASSQVVASGGTYEQYF. CDR3 nucleotides: TGCGCCAGCAGCCAAGTAGTAGCGAGCGGGGGGACCTACGAGCAGTACTTC.

The V gene is TRBV6-4, the J gene TRBJ2-7; D remains ambiguous. V lost 9 bases to trimming and J lost 7 bases, with 13 bases between them. In germline, CDR1 is MRHNA, CDR2 SNTAGT. The CDR3 consists of 11 residues. The chain's CDR3 is CARSSSVEQYF. In nucleotides, the CDR3 is TGTGCCAGGAGTAGTTCCGTGGAGCAGTACTTC.

The chain employs TRBV7-3 and TRBJ2-5; 8 bases match TRBD2. Trimming cost V 4 bases and J 4 bases; bases outside gene matches: 2. CDR3 size: 13 residues. CDR1 is SGHTA and CDR2 is FQGTGA in the germline V gene. The CDR3 sequence: CASSSGLAETQYF. Written as DNA, the CDR3 is TGTGCCAGCAGCTCCGGACTAGCAGAGACCCAGTACTTC.

This clone has only one observation. The V call is TRBV4-2, the J call TRBJ1-2; D is possibly TRBD1 (6 bases). This CDR3 is 17 amino acids long. CDR1 is LGHNA, CDR2 YNFKEQ, per germline. V lost 7 bases, J lost 4 bases, and 25 bases lay in between. The CDR3 region has the DNA TGTGCCAGCACCTCCTACAACCCGGGGGCGCAAAGCTATGGCTACACCTTC. The encoded protein is CASTSYNPGAQSYGYTF.

The gene calls are TRBV5-1 and TRBJ2-3; the D gene could be TRBD1 or TRBD2 (5 bases each). Germline V gene lookup returns CDR1 SGHRS and CDR2 YFSETQ. The CDR3 covers 15 residues. Deletions cut 0 bases from V and 2 bases from J, with 10 bases between. In nucleotides, the CDR3 is TGCGCCAGCAGCTTGGAAAGGGACCTCACAGATACGCAGTATTTT. This codes for CASSLERDLTDTQYF.

The genes are TRBV6-5 and TRBJ2-3; D is ambiguous. The CDR3 extends over 12 amino acids. Looked up from germline, CDR1 is MNHEY and CDR2 is SVGAGI. The germline V and J ends were trimmed by 10 bases and 2 bases, with 10 bases remaining between them. The CDR3 loop reads CATSSDTDTQYF. For the CDR3, the DNA is TGTGCCACCTCCTCGGACACAGATACGCAGTATTTT.

The genes are TRBV14 and TRBJ1-1; 7 bases fit TRBD1. V shed 0 bases, J shed 1 base, and the junction held 2 bases outside the gene matches. Per germline, CDR1 SGHDN and CDR2 FVKESK. The CDR3 loop spans 15 amino acids. The CDR3 region is CASSQDPGGNTEAFF. The CDR3 nucleotides are TGTGCCAGCAGCCAAGATCCAGGGGGGAACACTGAAGCTTTCTTT. Full variable domain (remainder filled in from reference TRBV14 and TRBJ1-1): EAGVTQFPSHSVIEKGQTVTLRCDPISGHDNLYWYRRVMGKEIKFLLHFVKESKQDESGMPNNRFLAERTGGTYSTLKVQPAELEDSGVYFCASSQDPGGNTEAFFGQGTRLTVV.

This rearrangement joins TRBV27 to TRBJ1-1; D is perhaps TRBD1 (5 bases). Per the germline V gene, CDR1 is MNHEY and CDR2 is SMNVEV (reference sequence). This CDR3 is 15 amino acids long. Between the trimmed V and J ends, which lost 2 bases and 3 bases, there was a span of 13 bases. This CDR3 is CASSLTGRMYTEAFF. The CDR3 DNA reads as TGTGCCAGCAGTTTAACGGGACGGATGTACACTGAAGCTTTCTTT.

The chain links TRBV7-8 to TRBJ1-1; tentatively, D is TRBD1 (6 bases). CDR3 size: 14 residues. CDR1 is SGHVS and CDR2 is FQNEAQ in the germline V gene. V was clipped by 5 bases and J by 2 bases, with 12 bases between them. The CDR3 spells CASSPRTENTEAFF. In DNA, the CDR3 is TGTGCCAGCAGCCCCCGGACAGAAAACACTGAAGCTTTCTTT.

The chain joins TRBV5-5 to TRBJ1-6, with 7 bases lining up with TRBD1. This CDR3 spans 14 amino acids. Germline V gene lookup returns CDR1 SGHKS and CDR2 YYEKEE (reference sequence). The junction had 5 bases not matched to a gene; V was cut back by 3 bases and J by 8 bases. The CDR3 reads CASSWEGADSPLHF. DNA of the CDR3: TGTGCCAGCAGCTGGGAGGGGGCGGATTCACCCCTCCACTTT.

This chain connects TRBV13 to TRBJ2-1, with D uncertain. CDR3 length equals 14 residues. V was trimmed by 0 bases and J by 8 bases, leaving 11 bases between them. Germline V gene data show CDR1 as PRHDT and CDR2 as FYEKMQ (reference sequence). In nucleotides, the CDR3 is TGTGCCAGCAGCTTAGGTAGGAGTCGGGATGAGCAGTTCTTC. Its protein is CASSLGRSRDEQFF.

V gene TRBV4-2 combines with J gene TRBJ2-7; weak D call: TRBD2 (6 bases). CDR3 length: 15 residues. Trimming took 8 bases from V and 2 from J, leaving 19 bases between them. In germline, CDR1 is LGHNA, CDR2 YNFKEQ. The CDR3 sequence: CASGILASRAYEQYF. Written as DNA, the CDR3 is TGTGCCAGCGGTATACTAGCTTCTCGGGCCTACGAGCAGTACTTC.

The chain couples TRBV29-1 to TRBJ2-3; TRBD2 agrees at 7 bases. Germline CDR1 and CDR2: SQVTM and ANQGSEA. The CDR3 runs to 15 residues. In nucleotides, the CDR3 is TGCAGTGGGACGGGGGGTAGCGGAAGCACAGATACGCAGTATTTT. Its protein is CSGTGGSGSTDTQYF.

The CDR3 nucleotides are TGTGCCAGCAGCTCGAGCCAAGTTGAGCGGGGGGGGAGCTCCTACAATGAGCAGTTCTTC. Translating gives CASSSSQVERGGSSYNEQFF. The V and J genes are TRBV11-3 and TRBJ2-1; 10 bases fit TRBD2. In germline, CDR1 is SGHNT, CDR2 YENEEA. V trimming: 4 bases; J trimming: 0 bases; junction bases outside the gene matches: 15. CDR3 length: 20 amino acids.

V gene TRBV19 combines with J gene TRBJ1-2; tentatively, D is TRBD1 (5 bases). The CDR3 totals 12 residues. Germline values: CDR1 LNHDA, CDR2 SQIVND (reference sequence). The germline V and J ends were trimmed by 3 bases and 7 bases, with 9 bases remaining between them. The CDR3 loop reads CASSIGGSGYTF. The CDR3 bases are TGTGCCAGTAGTATCGGGGGGAGTGGCTACACCTTC.

The CDR3 loop reads CAISGPDQPQHF. In nucleotides, the CDR3 is TGTGCCATCAGCGGGCCCGATCAGCCCCAGCATTTT. V is TRBV10-3 and J is TRBJ1-5; D not resolved. Looked up from germline, CDR1 is ENHRY and CDR2 is SYGVKD. Trimming cost V 6 bases and J 5 bases, with 8 bases left between them. CDR3 length: 12 amino acids.

The chain carries TRBV28 and TRBJ1-5, with no clear D. The V end was cut by 2 bases, the J end by 5 bases, with 4 bases between. CDR3 length: 12 amino acids. Germline CDR1 MDHEN, CDR2 SYDVKM. The chain's CDR3 is CASSLLYQPQHF. CDR3 DNA sequence: TGTGCCAGCAGTTTACTATATCAGCCCCAGCATTTT.

The CDR3 DNA follows: TGTGCCAGCAGCCGGGACAGGCGAGAGACCCAGTACTTC. Its protein is CASSRDRRETQYF. V and J are TRBV7-3 and TRBJ2-5; 8 bases are shared with TRBD1. V shed 5 bases and J 4 bases; nucleotides not matched to a gene: 3. This CDR3 is built from 13 residues. The germline CDR1 and CDR2 sequences are SGHTA and FQGTGA.

V is TRBV7-2 and J is TRBJ1-2; 10 nucleotides agree with TRBD1. The CDR3 extends over 14 amino acids. V lost 2 bases to trimming and J lost 7 bases; unmatched junction nucleotides: 4. The germline gives CDR1 SGHTA, CDR2 FQGNSA. In nucleotides, the CDR3 is TGTGCCAGCAGCTTATCCCGGGACAGGGGTGGCTACACCTTC. As protein: CASSLSRDRGGYTF.

The J gene is TRBJ1-2, the V gene TRBV5-1, with a possible D match to TRBD1 (5 bases). Trimming took 0 bases from V and 3 from J, leaving 12 bases between them. CDR1 is SGHRS, CDR2 YFSETQ, per germline. CDR3 length equals 15 residues. The CDR3 nucleotides are TGCGCCAGCAGCTTGGCCGGCGGGGGAGACTATGGCTACACCTTC. Protein product: CASSLAGGGDYGYTF.

V usage is TRBV7-9 and J usage is TRBJ2-3; 12 bases align to TRBD2. The germline gives CDR1 SEHNR, CDR2 FQNEAQ (reference sequence). J lost 4 bases, V lost 4 bases, and 12 bases had no gene match. There are 18 residues in the CDR3. The CDR3 DNA reads as TGTGCCAGCAGCTCCCTAGCGGGGGGGATCCTTGGGGCAGATACGCAGTATTTT. This sequence encodes CASSSLAGGILGADTQYF.

This clone was detected a few times. This chain joins TRBV6-1 and TRBJ2-3; D not resolved. The CDR3 contains 15 residues. CDR1 MNHNS and CDR2 SASEGT come from the germline V gene. Trimming left V 10 bases short and J 0 bases short, with 17 bases between. CDR3: CATSGSSSSTDTQYF. CDR3 coding DNA: TGTGCCACCTCGGGCTCGTCATCAAGCACAGATACGCAGTATTTT.

The chain employs TRBV5-4 and TRBJ1-1; D unclear. Trimming took off 2 bases at V and 1 base at J, with 3 bases between the two ends. The CDR3 has 12 amino acids. The germline gives CDR1 SGHNT, CDR2 YYREEE (reference sequence). This chain's CDR3 is CASSLWNTEAFF. In DNA, the CDR3 is TGTGCCAGCAGCTTATGGAACACTGAAGCTTTCTTT.

This chain connects TRBV7-9 to TRBJ2-5, with D unresolved. Germline V gene lookup returns CDR1 SEHNR and CDR2 FQNEAQ (reference sequence). V was pared by 2 bases and J by 4 bases, with 8 bases between. This CDR3 has 13 residues. DNA for the CDR3: TGTGCCAGCAGCTTAACGGATTTAGAGACCCAGTACTTC. It specifies CASSLTDLETQYF.

This chain uses TRBV5-1 with TRBJ1-1; the match to TRBD1 covers 10 bases. The CDR3 sequence is 15 residues long. V shed 0 bases and J 4 bases; nucleotides not matched to a gene: 3. Looked up from germline, CDR1 is SGHRS and CDR2 is YFSETQ. The CDR3 is CASSLDGTGVTEAFF. The CDR3 DNA follows: TGCGCCAGCAGCTTGGACGGGACAGGGGTCACTGAAGCTTTCTTT.

CDR3 nucleotides: TGTGCCAGCAGCTCCCGAGGGACAGGCGGGGGGACTGAAGCTTTCTTT. Translation gives CASSSRGTGGGTEAFF. V usage is TRBV11-2 and J usage is TRBJ1-1; 8 nucleotides match TRBD1. With 4 bases clipped from V and 5 bases from J, the junction kept 12 bases outside the gene matches. There are 16 residues in the CDR3. Germline V lookup: CDR1 SGHAT, CDR2 FQNNGV.

This rearrangement joins TRBV5-1 to TRBJ2-2; D might be TRBD2 (5 bases). CDR3 length equals 16 residues. CDR1 is SGHRS and CDR2 is YFSETQ in the germline V gene. Trimming took 0 bases from V and 1 from J, leaving 10 bases between them. The CDR3 nucleotides are TGCGCCAGCAGCTTGGCCGGTCGGGAGAACACCGGGGAGCTGTTTTTT. The encoded protein is CASSLAGRENTGELFF.

The chain links TRBV7-8 to TRBJ2-5; D is ambiguous. The CDR3 is 11 amino acids. Between the trimmed V and J ends, which lost 6 bases and 5 bases, there was a span of 7 bases. Germline CDR1 and CDR2: SGHVS and FQNEAQ. Here the CDR3 reads CASRVRETQYF. In DNA form, the CDR3 reads TGTGCCAGCAGAGTCAGGGAGACCCAGTACTTC.

This chain connects TRBV6-4 to TRBJ1-1; TRBD1 aligns across 8 bases. CDR1 is MRHNA and CDR2 is SNTAGT in the germline V gene. CDR3 length: 13 amino acids. J gave up 3 bases and V 10 bases, and 7 bases lay outside the gene matches. CDR3 region: CATSRGPDTEAFF. The CDR3, as DNA: TGTGCCACTTCCAGGGGGCCGGACACTGAAGCTTTCTTT.